These 24 T cell receptor beta chains were all obtained from the same sample, sequenced in a study of siplizumab effects on memory and regulatory T cells. The repertoire was sequenced with immunoSEQ multiplex PCR; TCRdb's copy has only in-frame clones and lacks some. The repertoire holds 50,000 to 75,000 clones, 65% to 80% seen once, with roughly 0.4% in the top ten. Sequencing input: memory CD4+ T cells sorted from blood. Every receptor here comes from a human donor in good health.

The chain uses TRBV7-6 and TRBJ2-3, with 9 bases fitting TRBD2. V lost 4 bases, J lost 6 bases, and 8 bases stayed unmatched. Germline V CDR1 and CDR2: SGHVS, FNYEAQ. The CDR3 is made up of 15 amino acids. This chain's CDR3 is CASSSRGGQTDTQYF. CDR3 bases: TGTGCCAGCAGCTCGCGGGGGGGCCAAACGGATACGCAGTATTTT.

The chain has TRBV6-4 and TRBJ2-1, with 9 bases that match TRBD2. Germline V gene lookup returns CDR1 MRHNA and CDR2 SNTAGT. The CDR3 consists of 16 residues. J was trimmed by 9 bases and V by 6 bases; bases with no gene match: 15. In nucleotides, the CDR3 is TGTGCCAGCAGCCCACGAACGGGACTAGCAAGGGGTGAGCAGTTCTTC. Protein sequence: CASSPRTGLARGEQFF.

A few counts support this clone. The V and J genes are TRBV7-3 and TRBJ2-3; 9 nucleotides line up with TRBD1. The germline gives CDR1 SGHTA, CDR2 FQGTGA. The junction had 8 bases not matched to a gene; V was cut back by 1 base and J by 6 bases. This CDR3 contains 16 residues. CDR3 loop: CASSLSTDRGGDTQYF. The DNA for the CDR3 is TGTGCCAGCAGCTTAAGCACGGACAGGGGTGGGGATACGCAGTATTTT.

Comments on this clone: Other DNA sequences from this sample encode an identical CDR3 as well. This sequence joins TRBV2 and TRBJ2-5, with 12 bases matching TRBD2. The CDR3 consists of 15 residues. The germline CDR1 and CDR2 sequences are SNHLY and FYNNEI. The V and J ends lost 2 bases and 7 bases, in that order; junction bases with no gene match: 5. DNA for the CDR3: TGTGCCAGCAGTGAACTAGCGGGGGGGCCGGGGACCCAGTACTTC. It codes for CASSELAGGPGTQYF.

The chain links TRBV19 to TRBJ1-2; D is possibly TRBD1 (5 bases). V lost 7 bases to trimming and J lost 4 bases, with 19 bases between them. CDR1 and CDR2 from the germline V gene are LNHDA and SQIVND (reference sequence). This CDR3 has 15 amino acids. Here the CDR3 DNA reads TGTGCCAGTATAATGCGCGGGGACTTGACCTATGGCTACACCTTC. Residues: CASIMRGDLTYGYTF.

The chain couples TRBV19 to TRBJ1-2; weak D call: TRBD1 (5 bases). CDR1 is LNHDA, CDR2 SQIVND, per germline (reference sequence). This CDR3 has 15 residues. Trimming stripped 7 bases from V and 2 bases from J, with 17 bases between. The CDR3 loop is CASTPRNGGNYGYTF. The CDR3 DNA follows: TGTGCCAGTACTCCACGAAATGGGGGAAACTATGGCTACACCTTC.

The chain carries TRBV11-2 and TRBJ2-7; 11 bases match TRBD1. CDR3 size: 16 residues. J was trimmed by 4 bases and V by 0 bases; bases with no gene match: 5. Per the germline V gene, CDR1 is SGHAT and CDR2 is FQNNGV. In DNA, the CDR3 is TGTGCCAGCAGCTTAGACGGACAGGGGGCGGCTTACGAGCAGTACTTC. It is translated as CASSLDGQGAAYEQYF. Full variable domain (remainder filled in from reference TRBV11-2 and TRBJ2-7): EAGVAQSPRYKIIEKRQSVAFWCNPISGHATLYWYQQILGQGPKLLIQFQNNGVVDDSQLPKDRFSAERLKGVDSTLKIQPAKLEDSAVYLCASSLDGQGAAYEQYFGPGTRLTVT.

The chain links TRBV25-1 to TRBJ2-7; 12 bases agree with TRBD1. The CDR3 consists of 16 residues. The V gene end was trimmed by 3 bases and the J gene end by 7 bases; junction bases not matched to a gene: 10. Germline-derived CDR1 and CDR2 are MGHDK and SYGVNS. The CDR3 loop is CASSDSPGQGASEQYF. The DNA for the CDR3 is TGTGCCAGCAGTGATTCACCGGGACAGGGGGCGAGTGAGCAGTACTTC.

The chain joins TRBV19 to TRBJ2-7; 10 nucleotides agree with TRBD1. The germline CDR1 and CDR2 sequences are LNHDA and SQIVND (reference sequence). This CDR3 is 14 amino acids long. The V gene end was trimmed by 8 bases and the J gene end by 0 bases; junction bases not matched to a gene: 4. Here the CDR3 DNA reads TGTGCCAGTGCGACAGGGGGCCTCTCCTACGAGCAGTACTTC. This sequence encodes CASATGGLSYEQYF. Looking up the rest from reference TRBV19 and TRBJ2-7 gives the full variable domain: DGGITQSPKYLFRKEGQNVTLSCEQNLNHDAMYWYRQDPGQGLRLIYYSQIVNDFQKGDIAEGYSVSREKKESFPLTVTSAQKNPTAFYLCASATGGLSYEQYFGPGTRLTVT.

The count of this clone is one. The genes are TRBV7-7 and TRBJ2-3; D is uncertain. The CDR3 loop spans 12 amino acids. The germline V and J ends were trimmed by 5 bases and 11 bases, with 14 bases remaining between them. Germline assignment: CDR1 SSHAT and CDR2 FNYEAQ (reference sequence). The CDR3 DNA sequence: TGTGCCAGCAGCCCTGGACCGGATGTGCAGTATTTT. Its protein product is CASSPGPDVQYF.

The rearrangement uses TRBV25-1 and TRBJ2-7, with 10 positions matching TRBD1. The CDR3 consists of 15 residues. Per germline, CDR1 MGHDK and CDR2 SYGVNS. The junction had 9 bases not matched to a gene; V was cut back by 5 bases and J by 5 bases. CDR3 region: CASSPSGTGDHEQYF. CDR3 DNA sequence: TGTGCCAGCAGTCCATCCGGGACAGGGGATCACGAGCAGTACTTC.

The J gene is TRBJ2-7, the V gene TRBV6-1, with D unresolved. The CDR3 loop spans 11 amino acids. The germline CDR1 and CDR2 sequences are MNHNS and SASEGT. V lost 1 base and J lost 5, with 3 bases in between. The CDR3 loop is CASSEVHEQYF. In nucleotides, the CDR3 is TGTGCCAGCAGTGAAGTCCACGAGCAGTACTTC.

The gene calls are TRBV6-5 and TRBJ2-2; possibly TRBD1 for D (6 bases). The V and J ends lost 7 bases and 1 base respectively, with 10 bases between them. The germline gives CDR1 MNHEY, CDR2 SVGAGI. The CDR3 has 14 amino acids. In DNA, the CDR3 is TGTGCCAGCAACCGGGGACAGAACACCGGGGAGCTGTTTTTT. Amino acid sequence: CASNRGQNTGELFF.

The J gene is TRBJ2-5, the V gene TRBV5-4; perhaps TRBD1 as D (6 bases). Trimming took 4 bases from V and 4 from J, leaving 23 bases between them. The CDR3 has 17 residues. CDR1 SGHNT and CDR2 YYREEE come from the germline V gene (reference sequence). As DNA, the CDR3 is TGTGCCAGCAGCCCTAAGGGGGAACGGAGTAAGGGAGAGACCCAGTACTTC. This encodes CASSPKGERSKGETQYF.

This sequence joins TRBV16 and TRBJ1-3; 7 bases match TRBD1. Germline V gene sequence: CDR1 KGHSY, CDR2 FQNENV. With V trimmed by 3 bases and J by 4 bases, 6 bases remained unmatched. The CDR3 is 15 amino acids. CDR3 loop: CASSHLGTAGNTIYF. The CDR3 nucleotides are TGTGCCAGCAGCCACCTTGGGACAGCGGGAAACACCATATATTTT.

The V gene is TRBV5-1, the J gene TRBJ1-2; 9 bases line up with TRBD1. Germline V gene sequence: CDR1 SGHRS, CDR2 YFSETQ. J lost 8 bases, V lost 1 base, and 6 bases had no gene match. The CDR3 spans 14 residues. In nucleotides, the CDR3 is TGCGCCAGCAGCTTGAGTGGGACAGGGTGGGGCTACACCTTC. Protein sequence: CASSLSGTGWGYTF.

This sequence joins TRBV7-9 and TRBJ2-3; TRBD1 or TRBD2 may be the D gene (7 bases each). CDR3 size: 14 residues. CDR1 SEHNR and CDR2 FQNEAQ come from the germline V gene (reference sequence). The V and J ends lost 7 bases and 2 bases respectively, with 13 bases between them. The CDR3 spells CASIPGGATDTQYF. The CDR3 nucleotides are TGTGCCAGCATCCCAGGGGGGGCCACAGATACGCAGTATTTT.

J is TRBJ1-2 and V is TRBV28; 8 bases line up with TRBD1. Trimming at V came to 2 bases and at J to 8 bases, leaving 4 bases not matched to a gene. This CDR3 is built from 13 residues. CDR1 and CDR2 from the germline V gene are MDHEN and SYDVKM. The CDR3 sequence: CASSLQGAIGYTF. The CDR3 DNA follows: TGTGCCAGCAGTTTACAGGGGGCAATCGGCTACACCTTC.

This chain links TRBV10-2 with TRBJ1-4; D may be TRBD1 (6 bases). Trimming took off 6 bases at V and 11 bases at J, with 22 bases between the two ends. Germline V gene sequence: CDR1 WSHSY, CDR2 SAAADI. The CDR3 is made up of 15 amino acids. DNA of the CDR3: TGCGCCAGCAGGGCTACAGGGTTGGGGCCCGAGAAACTGTTTTTT. This gives the protein CASRATGLGPEKLFF.

This chain uses TRBV7-2 with TRBJ2-1; a possible D gene is TRBD2 (6 bases). Trimming took off 3 bases at V and 6 bases at J, with 15 bases between the two ends. This CDR3 is built from 15 residues. CDR1 SGHTA and CDR2 FQGNSA come from the germline V gene. Here the CDR3 DNA reads TGTGCCAGCAGCTTCTCGCGGGGTCTGGTCAATGAGCAGTTCTTC. Protein sequence: CASSFSRGLVNEQFF.

This clone was counted a few times. The chain recombines TRBV11-1 with TRBJ1-1, with 7 bases identical to TRBD1. The junction had 9 bases not matched to a gene; V was cut back by 5 bases and J by 3 bases. The CDR3 sequence is 15 residues long. CDR1 SGHAT and CDR2 FQDESV come from the germline V gene (reference sequence). CDR3 protein: CASSTLTGTYTEAFF. CDR3 bases: TGTGCCAGCAGCACCCTGACAGGGACTTACACTGAAGCTTTCTTT.

This rearrangement joins TRBV15 to TRBJ1-4; no definite D call. The V gene's germline CDR1 is LNHNV and CDR2 YYDKDF (reference sequence). V lost 0 bases, J lost 0 bases, and 8 bases lay in between. The CDR3 runs to 16 residues. CDR3: CATSRDPVATNEKLFF. DNA for the CDR3: TGTGCCACCAGCAGAGACCCCGTTGCAACTAATGAAAAACTGTTTTTT.

V and J are TRBV19 and TRBJ1-1; D uncertain. Trimming pared 10 bases from V and 4 bases from J, leaving 13 bases between. The CDR3 is made up of 12 amino acids. In germline, CDR1 is LNHDA, CDR2 SQIVND (reference sequence). In DNA, the CDR3 is TGTGCCACTCTAGGAGGGTTCACTGAAGCTTTCTTT. This encodes CATLGGFTEAFF. Drawing the rest from reference TRBV19 and TRBJ1-1, the complete variable domain is DGGITQSPKYLFRKEGQNVTLSCEQNLNHDAMYWYRQDPGQGLRLIYYSQIVNDFQKGDIAEGYSVSREKKESFPLTVTSAQKNPTAFYLCATLGGFTEAFFGQGTRLTVV.

The rearrangement uses TRBV7-2 and TRBJ2-6; D possibly corresponds to TRBD1 (6 bases). Per germline, CDR1 SGHTA and CDR2 FQGNSA. This CDR3 comprises 15 residues. Trimming removed 4 bases at V and 2 bases at J, with 9 bases between. CDR3 nucleotides: TGTGCCAGCAGCTCACAGGGTGCTGGGGCCAACGTCCTGACTTTC. Translating it yields CASSSQGAGANVLTF.